Each of the 9 T cell receptor beta chains below was sequenced from the same sample in a study of control samples from healthy donors and cancer patients (dated by TCRdb to 2018 to 2021). The library came from the immunoSEQ multiplex PCR assay. Sourced from immuneACCESS, this table was stored by TCRdb with only in-frame sequences that have V and J called. A share of the clones is absent; for the studies checked, an unresolved V gene accounts for under half, and the remainder has no known explanation. The sample has around 89,000 clones on record, roughly 78% of them singletons. Together, the top ten hold around 9.5% of the sample. Sequences were obtained from blood. The receptors stem from an older woman in good health.

The J gene is TRBJ1-1, the V gene TRBV5-5; weak D call: TRBD1 (6 bases). Looked up from germline, CDR1 is SGHKS and CDR2 is YYEKEE (reference sequence). The CDR3 length is 12 residues. The ends were cut back, 2 bases at V and 7 bases at J, with 9 bases in the middle. CDR3 DNA sequence: TGTGCCAGCAGCTTTTCGGACAGTGAAGCTTTCTTT. The encoded protein is CASSFSDSEAFF.

Written as DNA, the CDR3 is TGTGCCAGCAGCTTGTCAGGCGTCTTAACATACGAGCAGTACTTC. Its translation is CASSLSGVLTYEQYF. V is TRBV5-5 and J is TRBJ2-7; D remains unclear. The germline CDR1 and CDR2 sequences are SGHKS and YYEKEE (reference sequence). V lost 1 base to trimming and J lost 4 bases, with 15 bases between them. The CDR3 extends over 15 amino acids.

The chain joins TRBV7-8 to TRBJ1-2; D gene ambiguous. This CDR3 region has 13 residues. Trimming took off 5 bases at V and 6 bases at J, with 13 bases between the two ends. Germline V gives CDR1 SGHVS, CDR2 FQNEAQ. In DNA, the CDR3 is TGTGCCAGCAGCCCAGATAGGCGGAATGGCTACACCTTC. Amino acids: CASSPDRRNGYTF.

The V gene is TRBV5-1, the J gene TRBJ1-3; D is unresolved. The CDR3 runs to 15 residues. V was trimmed by 0 bases and J by 4 bases, leaving 11 bases between them. CDR1 is SGHRS, CDR2 YFSETQ, per germline. The CDR3 DNA sequence: TGCGCCAGCAGCTTGGATGCAGGCTTCGGAAACACCATATATTTT. Its protein product is CASSLDAGFGNTIYF.

This clone showed up just once. This may be a read error: a much more frequent sequence differs by one nucleotide. This chain uses TRBV5-1 with TRBJ1-2; a possible D gene is TRBD1 (6 bases). V gave up 3 bases and J gave up 7 bases, with 13 bases separating them. CDR1 and CDR2 from the germline V gene are SGHRS and YFSETQ. This CDR3 region has 13 residues. The CDR3 spells CASSSGAGGGYTF. In nucleotides, the CDR3 is TGCGCCAGCAGCTCGGGGGCGGGGGGTGGCTACACCTTC.

The table lists this clone with a count of one. This chain links TRBV5-1 with TRBJ2-7; D is unclear. V was trimmed by 0 bases and J by 3 bases, leaving 10 bases between them. The germline V gene encodes CDR1 SGHRS and CDR2 YFSETQ. The CDR3 contains 14 residues. Written as DNA, the CDR3 is TGCGCCAGCAGCTTGGCCCCCCCTGGCTACGAGCAGTACTTC. Protein: CASSLAPPGYEQYF.

The chain is built from TRBV19 and TRBJ1-2; 7 bases align to TRBD1. The CDR3 is 15 amino acids. Unmatched junction bases numbered 8, after V lost 1 base and J lost 6 bases. Germline V gene data show CDR1 as LNHDA and CDR2 as SQIVND (reference sequence). This CDR3 is CASSIVRDSTHGYTF. In DNA form, the CDR3 reads TGTGCCAGTAGTATAGTCCGGGACAGCACCCATGGCTACACCTTC.

This chain links TRBV3-1 (or the pseudogene TRBV3-2) with TRBJ1-3; D ambiguous. V was trimmed by 0 bases and J by 0 bases, leaving 6 bases between them. The V gene's germline CDR1 is LGHDT and CDR2 YNNKEL (reference sequence). This CDR3 has 15 residues. The CDR3 protein is CASSQDLNSGNTIYF. CDR3 nucleotide sequence: TGTGCCAGCAGCCAAGACCTCAACTCTGGAAACACCATATATTTT.

The DNA for the CDR3 is TGTGCCAGCAGCTCCTCAGAGAGCTCCTATAATTCACCCCTCCACTTT. This sequence encodes CASSSSESSYNSPLHF. The chain links TRBV7-9 to TRBJ1-6; D is ambiguous. The germline CDR1 and CDR2 sequences are SEHNR and FQNEAQ (reference sequence). The CDR3 has 16 amino acids. Trimming cost V 4 bases and J 0 bases, with 10 bases left between them.